This T cell receptor (beta chain) comes out of a study of long-term antiretroviral therapy in people with HIV (dated by TCRdb to 2022 to 2024). Regarding the complete study: Collection of the earliest samples took place about a decade ahead of the 2015 WHO recommendation for immediate ART, at a time when ART was typically delayed until CD4 counts fell. A retrospective serial study tested whether ART initiation and durable HIV suppression were associated with changes in peripheral blood TRB repertoire composition and diversity. Of the approximately 32 participants with HIV, fewer than twelve were female. Test extractions of a monoclonal T-cell line alongside about 30 polyclonal samples showed no cross-contamination during QIAcube processing. A total of around 200 cryopreserved PBMC samples were contributed to the cohort by 30 adults with confirmed HIV infection, with samples collected serially over a mean of approximately six years (range 1-12).

Inclusive of the bounding cysteine and phenylalanine, the CDR3 is 15 residues long. CDR3 DNA is the only sequence kept; it has 45 bases, read in frame from the first base. V is cut back by 1 base and J by 5 bases, with 3 bases in the junction unmatched. For CDR1 and CDR2, the germline V gene lists SGHDN and FVKESK. The immunoSEQ hsTCRB v3.0 assay was used at survey level resolution for TRB variable region sequencing. TRB sequencing targeted a depth of about 40,000-50,000 T-cell genomes per sample. TRB libraries were pooled and sequenced on an Illumina MiSeq using a v3 150-cycle kit. In the authors' own workflow: Repertoire analysis was run in R within a reproducible Nextflow workflow that covered QC, data transformation and analysis. LymphoSeq2, an R package for exploring AIRR-Seq data, was used to implement the custom analyses. A few samples yielding fewer than 5000 total TRB sequences were excluded, leaving around 190 analyzed HIV repertoires. Of the 188 retained HIV repertoires, about 61 were collected before and about 130 after ART initiation. Each repertoire was downsampled to 5000 TRB nucleotide sequences, and summary statistics were averaged across 100 downsampling iterations. The analysis kept only TRB sequences whose CDR3 regions were at least seven amino acids long. A Shannon entropy-derived clonality score and the Gini coefficient were used to measure diversity. In the repertoire networks, any two of the top 5000 CDR3 amino acid sequences were connected whenever the two sequences differed by an edit distance of one. Antigen specificity groups and MHC restriction were predicted for TRB CDR3 amino acid sequences with GLIPH2. To flag known CMV, EBV, HIV or tissue antigen associations, CDR3 amino acid sequences were matched against VDJdb and McPAS-TCR. Pre-ART, post-ART and control groups were compared with Wilcoxon signed-rank tests and Holm-Bonferroni correction. TCRdb obtained this table from immuneACCESS and retained in-frame rearrangements with V and J assigned. These tables miss some clones; where compared with another copy, unresolved V genes account for less than half of the shortfall, and the remainder is unexplained. That table gives V, J and clone size, and the DNA gave D and trimming. The table for this sample lists tens of thousands of clones; roughly 84% of them were counted only once. About 10% of the sample goes to the ten largest clones.

To be included, a participant needed at least one PBMC sample from before ART initiation plus at least two post-ART samples. All participants with HIV were treated in the United States of America. Before DNA extraction, cryopreserved samples of about 0.9-10 million PBMC were thawed and then washed. At the time of the earliest PBMC sample for each participant with HIV, ages ranged from about 23 to 60 years. Per participant, PBMC samples came from 1-4 timepoints prior to ART initiation and 2-8 timepoints following ART initiation, for a median of 7 samples. For every participant, serial HIV viral load, CD4+ T-cell count, ART history and demographic data were obtained. Genomic DNA was extracted from unsorted PBMC with a Qiagen kit on a QIAcube, with processing performed in batches of 12 samples. Results and caveats for the whole study, not just this receptor: The repertoire was dominated across all time points by expanded TRB clones identified before ART initiation, although this dominance was seen to fluctuate and to decrease in many PLHIV after ART. Limited PBMC availability meant only the TCR beta chain was sequenced, without alpha chain pairing. Narrower CDR3 length ranges were observed in HIV repertoires than in controls, and an antigen-experienced repertoire with only a slight naive shift after ART was suggested by the network structure. Samples dated from the mid-2000s to the late 2010s, and the ART regimens used may be less effective than current ones. Because pre-ART samples had limited cell numbers, unsorted PBMC were profiled rather than sorted CD4+ and CD8+ T cells. Starting ART was linked to a significant rise in TRB diversity, yet even with long-term ART the diversity remained significantly lower than in transplant donor controls. Inferences about post-ART repertoire changes are limited because no data were available on ART adherence, viral resistance or therapy changes.

Concerning this clone: Its antigen is not yet known. One base away there is no much larger clone; base qualities are not given.

This clonotype was obtained from a man between 35 and 55 years old with HIV. The rearrangement combines TRBV14 with TRBJ2-2; the central 8 bases match TRBD2. The specimen was unsorted PBMCs, collected around 2.4 years after starting antiretroviral therapy. The DNA is as follows: TGTGCCAGCAGCCAAGCGGGGGGGCTTACCGGGGAGCTGTTTTTT. It translates as CASSQAGGLTGELFF.